This is a list of T cell receptor beta chains from one sample in a study of control samples from healthy donors and cancer patients. TCRdb's copy holds only in-frame clones and misses some; the assay was immunoSEQ multiplex PCR. This table has 150,000 to 200,000 clones, approximately 96% appearing once. The sequencing input was blood. The source is a middle-aged woman in good health. Each CDR3 is given without its conserved first and last residue. Each record gives: clone size, D gene, V gene, CDR3 protein. A D gene is named only where the DNA matches it firmly. Size is omitted from some rows. Given values are once, few, many or a class for expanded clones.

clone_size: NA
d_call: TRBD1
v_call: TRBV28
cdr3_aa: ASSWGTGYEKLF

clone_size: NA
d_call: NA
v_call: TRBV4-3
cdr3_aa: ASSQGTSNQPQH

clone_size: NA
d_call: NA
v_call: TRBV19
cdr3_aa: ASSIESKTLNTQY

clone_size: NA
d_call: NA
v_call: TRBV30
cdr3_aa: AWRRVDYEQY

clone_size: NA
d_call: TRBD2
v_call: TRBV7-9
cdr3_aa: ASSFSPGGGQETQY

clone_size: once
d_call: NA
v_call: TRBV7-2
cdr3_aa: ASSLEGGGTEAF

clone_size: NA
d_call: TRBD2
v_call: TRBV13
cdr3_aa: ASSSGLAGTQETQY

clone_size: NA
d_call: NA
v_call: TRBV4-2
cdr3_aa: ASSQDPGSYNEQF

clone_size: NA
d_call: NA
v_call: TRBV23-1
cdr3_aa: ASSIPLAGIYYGYT

clone_size: NA
d_call: NA
v_call: TRBV2
cdr3_aa: ASSPGQHQPQH

clone_size: once
d_call: NA
v_call: TRBV29-1
cdr3_aa: SVDTENTGELF

clone_size: NA
d_call: TRBD1
v_call: TRBV6-5
cdr3_aa: ASTPRDRDVDEQY

clone_size: NA
d_call: TRBD1
v_call: TRBV4-3
cdr3_aa: ASSQVISRGTDPPEAF

clone_size: NA
d_call: NA
v_call: TRBV7-2
cdr3_aa: ASSLTGPGAPEAF

clone_size: NA
d_call: TRBD1
v_call: TRBV9
cdr3_aa: ASSGQGAIDTQY

clone_size: NA
d_call: NA
v_call: TRBV5-5
cdr3_aa: ASSLAPVNPGANVLT

clone_size: NA
d_call: NA
v_call: TRBV4-3
cdr3_aa: ASSHAGRAEAF

clone_size: NA
d_call: TRBD2
v_call: TRBV29-1
cdr3_aa: SAAAGGPDNEQF

clone_size: NA
d_call: NA
v_call: TRBV7-8
cdr3_aa: ASSFQGIMNTEAF

clone_size: NA
d_call: TRBD1
v_call: TRBV4-3
cdr3_aa: ASSHTDRRFNYGYT

clone_size: once
d_call: NA
v_call: TRBV4-1
cdr3_aa: ASSQHQLGTRTYEQY

clone_size: once
d_call: NA
v_call: TRBV4-1
cdr3_aa: ASSPGAGQDYGYT

clone_size: NA
d_call: TRBD2
v_call: TRBV5-1
cdr3_aa: ASSSGTSPKGSYEQY

clone_size: NA
d_call: TRBD1
v_call: TRBV5-1
cdr3_aa: ASSLVGTGGSSDTQY

clone_size: NA
d_call: NA
v_call: TRBV29-1
cdr3_aa: SVDPIRGSGVGYT

clone_size: NA
d_call: TRBD1
v_call: TRBV10-3
cdr3_aa: AISEGQGGSGNTIY

clone_size: NA
d_call: NA
v_call: TRBV5-5
cdr3_aa: ASSGTGRLFYEQY

clone_size: once
d_call: NA
v_call: TRBV27
cdr3_aa: ASSLSGNSYNEQF

clone_size: few
d_call: NA
v_call: TRBV7-2
cdr3_aa: ASSLSGPGINQPQH

clone_size: NA
d_call: NA
v_call: TRBV7-9
cdr3_aa: ASSLAVGYSGANVLT

clone_size: NA
d_call: NA
v_call: TRBV4-3
cdr3_aa: ASSQFISSGNTIY

clone_size: once
d_call: TRBD1
v_call: TRBV7-2
cdr3_aa: ASSLRQGRVAF

clone_size: NA
d_call: TRBD2
v_call: TRBV7-9
cdr3_aa: ASSLVPSGRYEQY

clone_size: NA
d_call: TRBD1
v_call: TRBV7-8
cdr3_aa: ASSRGQGGLGTQY

clone_size: NA
d_call: TRBD1
v_call: TRBV10-2
cdr3_aa: ASTGGLGYGYT

clone_size: NA
d_call: NA
v_call: TRBV6-2/TRBV6-3
cdr3_aa: ASSYLVNTEAF

clone_size: NA
d_call: TRBD2
v_call: TRBV19
cdr3_aa: ASRQDRLAPRGTGELF

clone_size: NA
d_call: NA
v_call: TRBV11-2
cdr3_aa: ASSHGTANSPLH

clone_size: NA
d_call: TRBD1
v_call: TRBV6-6
cdr3_aa: ASSDRTGNTEAF

clone_size: NA
d_call: NA
v_call: TRBV25-1
cdr3_aa: ASSVGGEKLF

clone_size: NA
d_call: NA
v_call: TRBV5-4
cdr3_aa: ASSPNSGDQKTQY

clone_size: NA
d_call: NA
v_call: TRBV7-8
cdr3_aa: ASSLSIQGSSSNSPLH

clone_size: NA
d_call: NA
v_call: TRBV19
cdr3_aa: ASSPRVNNYGYT

clone_size: NA
d_call: TRBD2
v_call: TRBV4-1
cdr3_aa: ASSQGLAGVGRETQY

clone_size: NA
d_call: NA
v_call: TRBV11-3
cdr3_aa: ASSSGLISTDTQY

clone_size: NA
d_call: TRBD2
v_call: TRBV19
cdr3_aa: ASRTSGGAQNEQF

clone_size: NA
d_call: TRBD1
v_call: TRBV12-5
cdr3_aa: ASGLAGGRGTEAF